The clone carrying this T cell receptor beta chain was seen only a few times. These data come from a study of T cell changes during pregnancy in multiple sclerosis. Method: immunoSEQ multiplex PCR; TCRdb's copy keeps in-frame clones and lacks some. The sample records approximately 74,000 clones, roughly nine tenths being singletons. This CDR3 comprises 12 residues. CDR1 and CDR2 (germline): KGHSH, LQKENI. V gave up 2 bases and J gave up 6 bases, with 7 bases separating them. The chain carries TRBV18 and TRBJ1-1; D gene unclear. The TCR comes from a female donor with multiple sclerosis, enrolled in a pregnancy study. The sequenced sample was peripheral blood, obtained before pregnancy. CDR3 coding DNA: TGTGCCAGCTCACCAGAGGGCGCTGAAGCTTTCTTT. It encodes CASSPEGAEAFF.